This T cell receptor beta chain appears in the sequencing data of a study of cytomegalovirus exposure and HLA in healthy donors. Unmatched junction bases numbered 2, after V lost 1 base and J lost 5 bases. CDR1 LGHNA and CDR2 YNFKEQ come from the germline V gene. The CDR3 is made up of 15 amino acids. Primers: 60 Vbeta forward and 13 Jbeta reverse. Here immunoSEQ multiplex PCR was the method, and the copy in TCRdb shows in-frame clones only, minus some. The sample yields around 150,000 clones, about 80% seen once. This clonotype originated in a male donor in good health and CMV-seronegative. Sequencing used PBMCs. This chain links TRBV4-2 with TRBJ1-4; 9 bases agree with TRBD1. The CDR3 region is CASSQVGQGNEKLFF. In DNA, the CDR3 is TGTGCCAGCAGCCAAGTAGGACAGGGGAATGAAAAACTGTTTTTT.